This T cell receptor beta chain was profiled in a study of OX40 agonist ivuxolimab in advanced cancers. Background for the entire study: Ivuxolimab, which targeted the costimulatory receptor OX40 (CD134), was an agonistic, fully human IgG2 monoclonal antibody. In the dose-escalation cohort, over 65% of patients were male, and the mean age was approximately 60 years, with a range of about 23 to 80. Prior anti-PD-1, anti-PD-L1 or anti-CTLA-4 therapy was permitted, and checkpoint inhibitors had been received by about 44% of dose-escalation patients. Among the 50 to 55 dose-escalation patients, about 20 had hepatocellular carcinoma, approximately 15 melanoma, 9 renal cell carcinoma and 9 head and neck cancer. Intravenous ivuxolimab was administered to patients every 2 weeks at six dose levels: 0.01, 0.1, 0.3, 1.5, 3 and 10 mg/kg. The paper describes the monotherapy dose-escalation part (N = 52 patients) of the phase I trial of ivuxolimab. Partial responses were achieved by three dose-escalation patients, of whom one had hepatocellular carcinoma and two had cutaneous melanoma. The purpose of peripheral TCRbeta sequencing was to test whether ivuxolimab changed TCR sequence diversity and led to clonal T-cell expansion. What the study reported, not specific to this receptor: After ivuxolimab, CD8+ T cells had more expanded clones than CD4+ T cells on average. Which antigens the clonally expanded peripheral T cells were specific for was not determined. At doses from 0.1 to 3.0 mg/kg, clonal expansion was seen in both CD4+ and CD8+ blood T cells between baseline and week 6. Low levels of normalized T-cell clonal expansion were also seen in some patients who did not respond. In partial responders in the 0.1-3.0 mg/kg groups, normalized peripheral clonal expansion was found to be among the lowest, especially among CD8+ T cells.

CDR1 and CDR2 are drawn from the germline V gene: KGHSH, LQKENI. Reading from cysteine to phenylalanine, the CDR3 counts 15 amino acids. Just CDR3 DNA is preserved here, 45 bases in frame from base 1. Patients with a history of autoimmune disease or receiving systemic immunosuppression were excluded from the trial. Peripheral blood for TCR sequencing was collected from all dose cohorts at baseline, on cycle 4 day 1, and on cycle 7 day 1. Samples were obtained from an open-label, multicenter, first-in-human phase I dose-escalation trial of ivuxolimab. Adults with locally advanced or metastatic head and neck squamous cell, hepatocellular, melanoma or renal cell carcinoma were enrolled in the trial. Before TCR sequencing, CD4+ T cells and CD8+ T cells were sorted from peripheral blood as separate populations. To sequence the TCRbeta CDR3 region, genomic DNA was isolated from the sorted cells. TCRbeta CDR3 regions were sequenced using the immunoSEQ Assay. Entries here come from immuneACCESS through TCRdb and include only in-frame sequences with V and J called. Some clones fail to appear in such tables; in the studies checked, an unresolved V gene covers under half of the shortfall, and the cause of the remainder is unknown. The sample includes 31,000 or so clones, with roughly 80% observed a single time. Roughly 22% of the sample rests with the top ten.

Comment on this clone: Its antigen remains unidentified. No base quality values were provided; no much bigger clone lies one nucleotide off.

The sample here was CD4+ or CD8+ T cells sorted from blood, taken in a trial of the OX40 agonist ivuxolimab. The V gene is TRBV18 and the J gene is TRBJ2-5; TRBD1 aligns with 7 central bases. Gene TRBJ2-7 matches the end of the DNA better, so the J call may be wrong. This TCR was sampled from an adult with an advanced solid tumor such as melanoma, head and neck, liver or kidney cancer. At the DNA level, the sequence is TGTGCCAGCTCACCACCCACGGGGACAGACCACGAGCAGTACTTC. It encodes CASSPPTGTDHEQYF.